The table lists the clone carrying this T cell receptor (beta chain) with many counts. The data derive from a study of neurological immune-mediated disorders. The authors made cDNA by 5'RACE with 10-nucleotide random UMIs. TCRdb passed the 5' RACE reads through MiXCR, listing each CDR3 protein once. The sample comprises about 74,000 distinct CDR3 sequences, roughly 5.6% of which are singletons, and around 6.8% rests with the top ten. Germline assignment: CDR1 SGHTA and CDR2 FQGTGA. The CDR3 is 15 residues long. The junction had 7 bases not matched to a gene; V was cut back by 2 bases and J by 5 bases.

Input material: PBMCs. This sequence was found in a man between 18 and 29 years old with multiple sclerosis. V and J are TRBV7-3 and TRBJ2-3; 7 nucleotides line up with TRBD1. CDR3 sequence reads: CASSLEGQQLDTQYF. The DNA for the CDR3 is TGTGCCAGCAGCTTAGAGGGACAGCAGCTAGATACGCAGTATTTT. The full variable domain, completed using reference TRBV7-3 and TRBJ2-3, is GAGVSQTPSNKVTEKGKYVELRCDPISGHTALYWYRQSLGQGPEFLIYFQGTGAADDSGLPNDRFFAVRPEGSVSTLKIQRTERGDSAVYLCASSLEGQQLDTQYFGPGTRLTVL.